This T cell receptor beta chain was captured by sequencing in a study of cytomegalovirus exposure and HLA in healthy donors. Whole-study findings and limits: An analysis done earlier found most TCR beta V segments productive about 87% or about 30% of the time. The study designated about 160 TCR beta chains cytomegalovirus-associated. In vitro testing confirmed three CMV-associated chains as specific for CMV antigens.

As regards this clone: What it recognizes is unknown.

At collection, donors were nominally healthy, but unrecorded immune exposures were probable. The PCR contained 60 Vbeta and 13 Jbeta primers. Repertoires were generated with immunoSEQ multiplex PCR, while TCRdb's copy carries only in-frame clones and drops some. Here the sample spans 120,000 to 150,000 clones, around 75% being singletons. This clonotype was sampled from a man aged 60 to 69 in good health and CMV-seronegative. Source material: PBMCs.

The CDR3: CASSPWGREKIEQYF. The CDR3, as DNA: TGTGCCAGCTCACCGTGGGGGCGGGAGAAAATCGAGCAGTACTTC. The V call is TRBV18, the J call TRBJ2-7; D is perhaps TRBD2 (7 bases). Germline assignment: CDR1 KGHSH and CDR2 LQKENI. V was cut by 3 bases and J by 6 bases, with 18 bases left in between. CDR3 length equals 15 residues.